The 9 T cell receptor beta chains given below trace back to one sample, sequenced in a study of T cell repertoires in cytomegalovirus infection. TCRdb passed the reads through MiXCR, listing each CDR3 protein once. The table records around 530,000 distinct CDR3 sequences, more than 15% of them present only once. The sample consisted of CD8+ T cells from PBMCs. The receptor source for this set is a human donor in good health (CMV status not recorded). Some clones in this sample may be carry-over from other donors' samples.

With respect to this clonotype: Possible read error: a much larger clone is one base away. The conserved closing phenylalanine or tryptophan is absent in this CDR3, likely reflecting a read error. V usage is TRBV7-9 and J usage is TRBJ2-7; D is uncertain. Per germline, CDR1 SEHNR and CDR2 FQNEAQ (reference sequence). This CDR3 comprises 13 residues. Deletions cut 2 bases from V and 1 base from J, with 6 bases between. The CDR3 reads CASSLPVSYEQYL. The CDR3 DNA sequence: TGTGCCAGCAGCTTACCGGTTTCCTACGAGCAGTACTTA.

This clonotype was detected a few times. V and J are TRBV4-1 and TRBJ1-5; no clear D. This CDR3 region has 17 residues. The V end was cut by 0 bases, the J end by 0 bases, with 12 bases between. Germline assignment: CDR1 MGHRA and CDR2 YSYEKL. CDR3 DNA sequence: TGCGCCAGCAGCCAAGAATCGAGGGCGTATAGCAATCAGCCCCAGCATTTT. It yields the protein CASSQESRAYSNQPQHF.

This clonotype was counted at least ten times. The chain employs TRBV7-2 and TRBJ2-5; D may be TRBD1 or TRBD2 (5 bases each). The CDR3 is made up of 14 amino acids. Trimming took 6 bases from V and 5 from J, leaving 16 bases between them. The germline V gene encodes CDR1 SGHTA and CDR2 FQGNSA. The CDR3 DNA is TGTGCCAGCAGGTCCCGGGGCCGCGAGGAGACCCAGTACTTC. Translation gives CASRSRGREETQYF.

The chain uses TRBV2 and TRBJ1-2; weak D call: TRBD1 (6 bases). V was clipped by 6 bases and J by 7 bases, with 21 bases between them. CDR1 SNHLY and CDR2 FYNNEI come from the germline V gene. There are 15 residues in the CDR3. CDR3 amino acids: CASRGNREREVGYTF. In DNA, the CDR3 is TGTGCCAGCAGGGGAAACAGGGAGAGAGAAGTTGGCTACACCTTC.

On this clonotype itself: It may be a read error: a sequence one base away is much more abundant. The chain uses TRBV11-2 and TRBJ2-7; 7 positions match TRBD2. CDR3 length: 17 amino acids. J lost 2 bases, V lost 0 bases, and 10 bases had no gene match. Germline values: CDR1 SGHAT, CDR2 FQNNGV. The CDR3, as DNA: TGTGCCAGCAGCTTAGATTGGGTAGCGGGCCTCACCTACGAGCAGTACTTC. Residues: CASSLDWVAGLTYEQYF.

This clonotype was observed a handful of times. V is TRBV4-3 and J is TRBJ1-6; TRBD1 matches 11 bases. Germline V lookup: CDR1 LGHNA, CDR2 YSLEER. With V trimmed by 5 bases and J by 10 bases, 4 bases remained unmatched. The CDR3 runs 14 residues. Written as DNA, the CDR3 is TGCGCCAGCAGCAAGGACAGGGGGCCCTCACCCCTCCACTTT. Protein: CASSKDRGPSPLHF.

The chain recombines TRBV12-3 or TRBV12-4 with TRBJ2-7; D unclear. Between the trimmed V and J ends, which lost 0 bases and 6 bases, there was a span of 21 bases. The CDR3 is 17 residues long. CDR3 nucleotides: TGTGCCAGCAGTTTAGCCTATGGTCTACCTTTGACTCGCGAGCAGTACTTC. Its translation is CASSLAYGLPLTREQYF.

This clonotype was picked up many times. The genes are TRBV7-8 and TRBJ1-1; the D gene is possibly TRBD1 (5 bases). This CDR3 has 14 amino acids. V lost 5 bases and J 1 base, leaving 11 bases between the germline ends. Germline loops: CDR1 SGHVS, CDR2 FQNEAQ. The CDR3 reads CASSLKTANTEAFF. The CDR3, as DNA: TGTGCCAGCAGCCTTAAGACAGCGAACACTGAAGCTTTCTTT.

This chain uses TRBV7-2 with TRBJ2-2; 8 bases agree with TRBD1. Germline CDR1 and CDR2: SGHTA and FQGNSA. Losses at the gene ends were 4 bases for V and 6 bases for J; bases not matched to a gene: 7. There are 15 residues in the CDR3. Here the CDR3 DNA reads TGTGCCAGCAGCTGGCTCCAGGGGGCTTCCGGGGAGCTGTTTTTT. Its translation: CASSWLQGASGELFF.